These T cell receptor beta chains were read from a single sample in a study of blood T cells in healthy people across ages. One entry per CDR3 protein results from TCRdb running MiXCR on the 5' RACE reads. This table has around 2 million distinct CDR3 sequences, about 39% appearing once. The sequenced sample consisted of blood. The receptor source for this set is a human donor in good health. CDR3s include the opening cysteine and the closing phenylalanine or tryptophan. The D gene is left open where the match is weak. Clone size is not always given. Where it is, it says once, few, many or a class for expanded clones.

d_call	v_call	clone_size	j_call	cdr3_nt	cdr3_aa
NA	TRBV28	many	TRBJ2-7	TGTGCCAGCAGTCACTTAGCCCGTTACTACGAGCAGTACTTC	CASSHLARYYEQYF
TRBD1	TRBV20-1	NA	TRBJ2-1	TGCAGTGCTATCAAGCAGGGGGCGTATCAGGTTGGTCCTGAGCAGTTCTTC	CSAIKQGAYQVGPEQFF
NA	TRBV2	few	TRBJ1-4	TGTGCCAGCGGACTTACGGGGGCAGATGAAAAACTGTTTTTT	CASGLTGADEKLFF
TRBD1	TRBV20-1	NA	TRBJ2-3	TGCAGTGCTACGGGACAGAACACAGATACGCAGTATTTT	CSATGQNTDTQYF
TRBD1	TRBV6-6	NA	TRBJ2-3	TGTGCCAGCAGCCCGACGGGACAGGACCGCACAGATACGCAGTATTTT	CASSPTGQDRTDTQYF
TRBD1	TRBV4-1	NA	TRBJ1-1	TGCGCCAGCAGCCACAAGTCGTCGGGACAGCGAAACACTGAAGCTTTCTTT	CASSHKSSGQRNTEAFF
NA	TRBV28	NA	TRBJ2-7	TGTGCCAGCATGAGGTTTATGGGGCTCACGGATACCTACGAGCAGTACTTC	CASMRFMGLTDTYEQYF
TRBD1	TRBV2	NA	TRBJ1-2	TGTGCCAGCATCCTGGACAGGGGCCATGGCTACACCTTC	CASILDRGHGYTF
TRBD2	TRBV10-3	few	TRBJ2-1	TGTGCCATCAGTGTTAGCGGGGGGTACAATGAGCAGTTCTTC	CAISVSGGYNEQFF
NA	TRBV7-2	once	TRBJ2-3	TGTGCCAGCAGCTTGTTTGGTGGCAGTTCATACACAGATACGCAGTATTTT	CASSLFGGSSYTDTQYF
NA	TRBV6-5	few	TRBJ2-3	TGTGCCAGCTCCCGAAGAGATAGGGATACGCAGTATTTT	CASSRRDRDTQYF
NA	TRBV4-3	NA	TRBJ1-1	TGCGCCAGCAGCCAAGATACAGAGACGGAAGCTTTCTTT	CASSQDTETEAFF
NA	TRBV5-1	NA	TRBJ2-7	TGCGCCAGCAGCTTGGATATAGGGGGGACCTACGAGCAGTACTTC	CASSLDIGGTYEQYF
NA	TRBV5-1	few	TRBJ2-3	TGCGCCAGCAGCTTGGTGCGGCAGGGGAGCACAGATACGCAGTATTTT	CASSLVRQGSTDTQYF
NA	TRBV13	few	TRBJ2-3	TGTGCCAGCAGTTTAGGCCGAAGTAGTACGCAGTATTTT	CASSLGRSSTQYF